This passage covers 5 T cell receptor beta chains from one sample sequenced in a study of CD8+CD57+ T cells in acquired aplastic anemia. Whoever was chosen for sequencing had shown CD8+CD57+ cell expansion by flow cytometry. Genomic DNA, the template, was used for profiling of the TCR beta VDJ and CDR3. TCRdb itself ran the reads through MiXCR, one entry per CDR3 protein. The sample holds about 200,000 distinct CDR3 sequences, roughly 60% seen once. Sequenced input: sorted CD4+, CD8+, or CD8+CD57+ T cells (not recorded which) from PBMCs. All receptors derive from a human donor with aplastic anemia.

The V call is TRBV10-3, the J call TRBJ1-1; possibly TRBD1 for D (6 bases). Trimming removed 4 bases from V and 2 bases from J, with 14 bases in between. The CDR3 is made up of 15 amino acids. Germline lookup yields CDR1 ENHRY and CDR2 SYGVKD. The CDR3 region has the DNA TGTGCCATCAGTGGGACGGGACACACCAACACTGAAGCTTTCTTT. The encoded protein is CAISGTGHTNTEAFF.

The chain couples TRBV7-9 to TRBJ1-1, with D possibly being TRBD1 (5 bases). CDR3 length: 15 residues. V was shortened by 5 bases and J by 2 bases, with 15 bases between the two germline ends. CDR1 is SEHNR, CDR2 FQNEAQ, per germline (reference sequence). The CDR3 bases are TGTGCCAGCAGCCCGATGGGGCAGGCCAACACTGAAGCTTTCTTT. This gives the protein CASSPMGQANTEAFF. The entire variable domain, with the rest obtained from reference TRBV7-9 and TRBJ1-1, is as follows: DTGVSQNPRHKITKRGQNVTFRCDPISEHNRLYWYRQTLGQGPEFLTYFQNEAQLEKSRLLSDRFSAERPKGSFSTLEIQRTEQGDSAMYLCASSPMGQANTEAFFGQGTRLTVV.

This clonotype has at least ten counts. DNA for the CDR3: TGCAGTGCTAGAGGGACGGAGGGCGGGGGCCACGCGTACAATGAGCAGTTCTTC. Amino acids: CSARGTEGGGHAYNEQFF. This chain uses TRBV20-1 with TRBJ2-1, with D tentatively TRBD2 (7 bases). The CDR3 length is 18 residues. Trimming removed 1 base from V and 4 bases from J, with 23 bases in between. The germline CDR1 and CDR2 sequences are DFQATT and SNEGSKA (reference sequence).

This clonotype was observed a few times. The chain links TRBV20-1 to TRBJ2-7, with 8 bases matching TRBD1. V lost 5 bases and J lost 1; bases outside the gene matches: 4. The CDR3 has 13 amino acids. From germline, CDR1 is DFQATT and CDR2 SNEGSKA (reference sequence). The CDR3 coding sequence is TGCAGTGCTCAGGACAGGGTATCCTACGAGCAGTACTTC. Encoded protein: CSAQDRVSYEQYF.

The sample holds many counts of this clonotype. The chain has TRBV18 and TRBJ1-1, with D hard to call. This CDR3 contains 12 residues. Germline V CDR1 and CDR2: KGHSH, LQKENI. With 2 bases removed from V and 7 bases from J, the gap between germline ends came to 8 bases. In DNA form, the CDR3 reads TGTGCCAGCTCACCAGGTGACCTTGAAGCTTTCTTT. It specifies CASSPGDLEAFF.